These 29 T cell receptor beta chains came from one sample sequenced in a study of shared clonotypes between healthy human individuals. Assay: immunoSEQ multiplex PCR; the TCRdb copy retains only in-frame clones and omits some. This sample yields approximately 2,300,000 clones, of which less than 95% are seen a single time; approximately 0.41% belongs to the top ten. Sequencing was performed on naive CD4+ T cells from PBMCs. The subset is: CD45RA+ positively selected. These TCRs come from a man between 18 and 35 years old in good health. Some clones in this sample may be carry-over from other donors' samples.

For this clone: Additional DNA sequences in this sample encode the identical CDR3. The chain employs TRBV27 and TRBJ1-2, with D tentatively TRBD1 (5 bases). Between the trimmed V and J ends, which lost 5 bases and 3 bases, there was a span of 10 bases. CDR3 length equals 13 residues. Germline CDR1 reads MNHEY; CDR2 reads SMNVEV (reference sequence). CDR3 amino acids: CASSPGTYYGYTF. As DNA, the CDR3 is TGTGCCAGCAGTCCAGGGACTTACTATGGCTACACCTTC.

The chain carries TRBV6-5 and TRBJ2-7; D is uncertain. Germline lookup yields CDR1 MNHEY and CDR2 SVGAGI. The ends were cut back, 5 bases at V and 4 bases at J, with 15 bases in the middle. The CDR3 is 14 residues long. The CDR3 reads CASSGSIWQYEQYF. The CDR3 DNA reads TGTGCCAGCAGTGGGTCTATTTGGCAGTACGAGCAGTACTTC.

The rearrangement links TRBV9 to TRBJ2-3, with 11 positions matching TRBD1. Trimming removed 3 bases from V and 4 bases from J; junction bases left unmatched: 10. CDR1 and CDR2 (germline): SGDLS, YYNGEE. CDR3 length: 17 residues. This CDR3 reads CASSAPGTGGNSDTQYF. The CDR3 DNA reads TGTGCCAGCAGCGCACCCGGGACAGGGGGAAACTCAGATACGCAGTATTTT. Full variable domain (outside the CDR3, taken from reference TRBV9 and TRBJ2-3): DSGVTQTPKHLITATGQRVTLRCSPRSGDLSVYWYQQSLDQGLQFLIQYYNGEERAKGNILERFSAQQFPDLHSELNLSSLELGDSALYFCASSAPGTGGNSDTQYFGPGTRLTVL.

This sequence joins TRBV6-1 and TRBJ1-2; TRBD1 is a possible D gene (5 bases). The CDR3 extends over 13 amino acids. The V and J ends lost 6 bases and 2 bases respectively, with 10 bases between them. In germline, CDR1 is MNHNS, CDR2 SASEGT. The CDR3 DNA sequence: TGTGCCAGCAGCGTCCCAGGGAACTATGGCTACACCTTC. Translated, it gives CASSVPGNYGYTF.

V usage is TRBV5-1 and J usage is TRBJ2-5, with a possible D match to TRBD2 (5 bases). The CDR3 has 14 residues. CDR1 is SGHRS and CDR2 is YFSETQ in the germline V gene. V was shortened by 4 bases and J by 2 bases, with 12 bases between the two germline ends. The CDR3 spells CASSTTSSQETQYF. The CDR3 DNA reads TGCGCCAGCAGCACAACTAGTTCTCAAGAGACCCAGTACTTC. Based on the CDR3 plus reference TRBV5-1 and TRBJ2-5, the full variable domain is KAGVTQTPRYLIKTRGQQVTLSCSPISGHRSVSWYQQTPGQGLQFLFEYFSETQRNKGNFPGRFSGRQFSNSRSEMNVSTLELGDSALYLCASSTTSSQETQYFGPGTRLLVL.

The gene calls are TRBV4-1 and TRBJ2-2, with TRBD2 as a possible D gene (7 bases). The germline gives CDR1 MGHRA, CDR2 YSYEKL. The length of the CDR3 is 17 residues. V was shortened by 0 bases and J by 0 bases, with 11 bases between the two germline ends. The CDR3 region has the DNA TGCGCCAGCAGCCAAGAACAGGGAGGGGCGAACACCGGGGAGCTGTTTTTT. Protein: CASSQEQGGANTGELFF.

The chain uses TRBV5-1 and TRBJ2-7; TRBD2 is a possible D gene (6 bases). The CDR3 loop spans 14 amino acids. Germline lookup yields CDR1 SGHRS and CDR2 YFSETQ. The V end was cut by 4 bases, the J end by 6 bases, with 17 bases between. CDR3 bases: TGCGCCAGCAGCGCCGGAGGGAGTTTGAGCGAGCAGTACTTC. Protein product: CASSAGGSLSEQYF.

This sequence joins TRBV11-2 and TRBJ2-7; 9 bases fit TRBD1. Germline CDR1 reads SGHAT; CDR2 reads FQNNGV. This CDR3 is 15 amino acids long. The V and J ends lost 3 bases and 0 bases, in that order; junction bases with no gene match: 3. The CDR3 region has the DNA TGTGCCAGCAGCTTTCTACAGGGGGCCTCCTACGAGCAGTACTTC. As protein: CASSFLQGASYEQYF.

This rearrangement joins TRBV4-2 to TRBJ1-3; D is perhaps TRBD1 (5 bases). V was clipped by 3 bases and J by 0 bases, with 12 bases between them. In germline, CDR1 is LGHNA, CDR2 YNFKEQ. There are 16 residues in the CDR3. CDR3 sequence reads: CASSQPRGSSGNTIYF. CDR3 nucleotide sequence: TGTGCCAGCAGCCAGCCGAGGGGCAGCTCTGGAAACACCATATATTTT.

The chain joins TRBV7-3 to TRBJ2-3; D perhaps matches TRBD2 (5 bases). The germline gives CDR1 SGHTA, CDR2 FQGTGA. V shed 5 bases and J shed 9 bases, with 12 bases lying between them. The CDR3 has 12 amino acids. The CDR3 DNA is TGTGCCAGCAGCCCCGGACGAGGGACGCAGTATTTT. Its translation: CASSPGRGTQYF.

V usage is TRBV10-3 and J usage is TRBJ1-3; D is undetermined. This CDR3 is 13 amino acids long. The V end was cut by 6 bases, the J end by 6 bases, with 12 bases between. The V gene's germline CDR1 is ENHRY and CDR2 SYGVKD. The CDR3 bases are TGTGCCATCAGGACCCCCGCAGCAAACACCATATATTTT. It codes for CAIRTPAANTIYF.

The chain combines TRBV7-2 with TRBJ2-4; 8 positions match TRBD1. The CDR3 loop spans 15 amino acids. V dropped 4 bases and J dropped 2; count of bases not matched to a gene: 4. The germline gives CDR1 SGHTA, CDR2 FQGNSA. CDR3 sequence: CASSSRTGSKNIQYF. The CDR3 DNA sequence: TGTGCCAGCAGCTCTCGGACAGGGTCCAAAAACATTCAGTACTTC.

This clone showed up just a few times. The chain recombines TRBV29-1 with TRBJ1-4; 8 nucleotides agree with TRBD1. The CDR3 length is 14 residues. After removal of 4 bases from V and 5 bases from J, the junction contained 6 bases not matched to a gene. Germline V gives CDR1 SQVTM, CDR2 ANQGSEA. CDR3 sequence reads: CSVGSGTGNEKLFF. Written as DNA, the CDR3 is TGCAGCGTTGGATCCGGGACAGGAAATGAAAAACTGTTTTTT. The full variable domain, its missing parts supplied by reference TRBV29-1 and TRBJ1-4, is SAVISQKPSRDICQRGTSLTIQCQVDSQVTMMFWYRQQPGQSLTLIATANQGSEATYESGFVIDKFPISRPNLTFSTLTVSNMSPEDSSIYLCSVGSGTGNEKLFFGSGTQLSVL.

The V and J genes are TRBV2 and TRBJ1-1; D gene uncertain. The germline gives CDR1 SNHLY, CDR2 FYNNEI. Trimming cost V 7 bases and J 2 bases, with 14 bases left between them. This CDR3 contains 14 residues. CDR3 bases: TGTGCCAGCATGGAACAAACATTAAACACTGAAGCTTTCTTT. Encoded protein: CASMEQTLNTEAFF.

The J gene is TRBJ2-1, the V gene TRBV27; D perhaps matches TRBD1 (6 bases). The V gene's germline CDR1 is MNHEY and CDR2 SMNVEV (reference sequence). The V and J ends lost 1 base and 4 bases respectively, with 14 bases between them. The CDR3 has 16 residues. DNA of the CDR3: TGTGCCAGCAGTTTATTTTTGGACAGAGTTTACAATGAGCAGTTCTTC. This codes for CASSLFLDRVYNEQFF.

This chain joins TRBV28 and TRBJ1-5; 7 bases align to TRBD1. Looked up from germline, CDR1 is MDHEN and CDR2 is SYDVKM. This CDR3 is built from 18 residues. Trimming at V came to 3 bases and at J to 0 bases, leaving 11 bases not matched to a gene. The CDR3 DNA reads TGTGCCAGCAGTTTCTGGGACAGAGGAGAAAATAGCAATCAGCCCCAGCATTTT. The encoded protein is CASSFWDRGENSNQPQHF.

This clone was seen once. The rearrangement joins TRBV19 to TRBJ2-4; D not resolved. Germline V gene lookup returns CDR1 LNHDA and CDR2 SQIVND (reference sequence). The germline V and J ends were trimmed by 3 bases and 1 base, with 7 bases remaining between them. This CDR3 is 14 amino acids long. CDR3 amino acids: CASSMVPAKNIQYF. The CDR3 DNA reads TGTGCCAGTAGTATGGTGCCGGCCAAAAACATTCAGTACTTC.

This CDR3 reads CASSLITQETQYF. CDR3 DNA sequence: TGTGCCAGCAGCTTGATTACCCAAGAGACCCAGTACTTC. V gene TRBV5-4 combines with J gene TRBJ2-5; D is ambiguous. CDR1 is SGHNT and CDR2 is YYREEE in the germline V gene (reference sequence). V was shortened by 1 base and J by 1 base, with 5 bases between the two germline ends. CDR3 length: 13 amino acids.

J is TRBJ2-7 and V is TRBV6-6; unclear D gene. CDR3 length equals 14 residues. CDR1 and CDR2 (germline): MNHNY, SVGAGI (reference sequence). V was cut by 6 bases and J by 5 bases, with 17 bases left in between. The CDR3 DNA sequence: TGTGCCAGCAGACTGGCCCCCGGTGACGACGAGCAGTACTTC. It specifies CASRLAPGDDEQYF.

V is TRBV7-2 and J is TRBJ2-3, with 10 bases aligning to TRBD2. Germline values: CDR1 SGHTA, CDR2 FQGNSA. Trimming took 3 bases from V and 6 from J; bases not matched to a gene: 6. The CDR3 is 15 amino acids. CDR3 sequence (DNA): TGTGCCAGCAGCTTCACTAGCGGGATGTGGGATACGCAGTATTTT. Protein sequence: CASSFTSGMWDTQYF.

The chain is built from TRBV7-2 and TRBJ1-4; D not resolved. Germline loops: CDR1 SGHTA, CDR2 FQGNSA. There are 15 residues in the CDR3. V was clipped by 4 bases and J by 6 bases, with 15 bases between them. The chain's CDR3 is CASSSQRTADEKLFF. The CDR3 bases are TGTGCCAGCAGCTCGCAGCGTACGGCGGATGAAAAACTGTTTTTT.

This chain connects TRBV9 to TRBJ1-2, with D possibly being TRBD1 (5 bases). Germline CDR1 SGDLS, CDR2 YYNGEE. Trimming took off 4 bases at V and 2 bases at J, with 21 bases between the two ends. CDR3 size: 17 residues. The chain's CDR3 is CASSPYLPGGINYGYTF. The CDR3 DNA reads TGTGCCAGCAGCCCCTACCTCCCTGGGGGAATCAACTATGGCTACACCTTC.

The rearrangement uses TRBV7-2 and TRBJ1-4; tentative D call: TRBD1 (5 bases). V lost 3 bases and J lost 9, with 20 bases in between. The CDR3 is 16 amino acids. The germline V gene has CDR1 SGHTA and CDR2 FQGNSA. This chain's CDR3 is CASSFFSPGRSQKLFF. CDR3 nucleotide sequence: TGTGCCAGCAGCTTTTTCTCTCCGGGGCGCAGTCAAAAACTGTTTTTT.

The chain joins TRBV28 to TRBJ2-1; 7 bases match TRBD2. Per germline, CDR1 MDHEN and CDR2 SYDVKM. The CDR3 loop spans 16 amino acids. The J segment lost 4 bases and the V segment lost 3 bases, leaving 9 bases of the junction unmatched. The CDR3 DNA is TGTGCCAGCAGTTTGTTCAGCAGCGGGAAGTACAATGAGCAGTTCTTC. Translated: CASSLFSSGKYNEQFF. Filled out from reference TRBV28 and TRBJ2-1, the complete variable domain reads DVKVTQSSRYLVKRTGEKVFLECVQDMDHENMFWYRQDPGLGLRLIYFSYDVKMKEKGDIPEGYSVSREKKERFSLILESASTNQTSMYLCASSLFSSGKYNEQFFGPGTRLTVL.

The chain couples TRBV18 to TRBJ1-2, with unresolved D. The CDR3 sequence is 13 residues long. V was trimmed by 3 bases and J by 6 bases, leaving 11 bases between them. Looked up from germline, CDR1 is KGHSH and CDR2 is LQKENI. CDR3 coding DNA: TGTGCCAGCTCACCCCGGGTTGGCGATGGCTACACCTTC. Protein sequence: CASSPRVGDGYTF.

V gene TRBV7-2 combines with J gene TRBJ2-1; 14 nucleotides match TRBD2. This CDR3 has 15 residues. In germline, CDR1 is SGHTA, CDR2 FQGNSA. The J segment lost 9 bases and the V segment lost 5 bases, leaving 6 bases of the junction unmatched. The CDR3 bases are TGTGCCAGCAGCCCCAGGGGACTAGCGGGAGTTGAGCAGTTCTTC. Amino acids: CASSPRGLAGVEQFF.

The chain is built from TRBV5-1 and TRBJ2-7; 7 nucleotides align to TRBD2. CDR3 length equals 15 residues. From germline, CDR1 is SGHRS and CDR2 YFSETQ. The ends lost 3 bases at V and 2 bases at J; junction bases unmatched: 8. CDR3 in DNA: TGCGCCAGCAGCTCGATACCTAGCGGAGCCTACGAGCAGTACTTC. It yields the protein CASSSIPSGAYEQYF. The full variable domain, rest sourced from reference TRBV5-1 and TRBJ2-7, is KAGVTQTPRYLIKTRGQQVTLSCSPISGHRSVSWYQQTPGQGLQFLFEYFSETQRNKGNFPGRFSGRQFSNSRSEMNVSTLELGDSALYLCASSSIPSGAYEQYFGPGTRLTVT.

This chain connects TRBV7-2 to TRBJ1-1; 8 bases are a match to TRBD1. V shed 5 bases and J 3 bases; nucleotides not matched to a gene: 5. The CDR3 runs to 14 residues. The V gene's germline CDR1 is SGHTA and CDR2 FQGNSA. CDR3 coding DNA: TGTGCCAGCAGCCAACAGGGGGACTACACTGAAGCTTTCTTT. Residues: CASSQQGDYTEAFF.

This clone was seen once. The rearrangement links TRBV30 to TRBJ2-7; D possibly matches TRBD1 or TRBD2 (5 bases each). The CDR3 is made up of 14 amino acids. Germline lookup yields CDR1 GTSNPN and CDR2 SVGIG (reference sequence). V shed 4 bases and J shed 4 bases, with 17 bases lying between them. CDR3 amino acids: CAWITPGRSYEQYF. CDR3 DNA: TGTGCCTGGATTACACCGGGACGGTCTTACGAGCAGTACTTC. Full variable domain (outside the CDR3, taken from reference TRBV30 and TRBJ2-7): SQTIHQWPATLVQPVGSPLSLECTVEGTSNPNLYWYRQAAGRGLQLLFYSVGIGQISSEVPQNLSASRPQDRQFILSSKKLLLSDSGFYLCAWITPGRSYEQYFGPGTRLTVT.